Listed below are T cell receptor beta chains from one sample, sequenced in a study of shared clonotypes between healthy human individuals. Method: immunoSEQ multiplex PCR; TCRdb's copy keeps in-frame clones and lacks some. The sample yields approximately 2.1 million clones, approximately 95% seen once. The source material was naive CD4+ T cells from PBMCs. These TCRs come from a young man in good health. Some clones in this sample may be carry-over from other donors' samples. Both conserved end residues are part of each CDR3. A D gene is named only where the DNA matches it firmly. Not every row has a clone size; where given, it reads once, few, many or a size class.

NA	TRBJ1-5	TRBV6-6	NA	CASSYSRGSNQPQHF	TGTGCCAGCAGTTACTCGCGGGGTAGCAATCAGCCCCAGCATTTT
TRBD1	TRBJ1-1	TRBV28	NA	CASSLTGYIMNTEAFF	TGTGCCAGCAGTTTGACAGGGTACATCATGAACACTGAAGCTTTCTTT
TRBD2	TRBJ2-3	TRBV5-4	NA	CASSLPSGSQDTQYF	TGTGCCAGCAGCTTGCCTAGCGGGAGCCAAGATACGCAGTATTTT
NA	TRBJ2-3	TRBV5-1	NA	CASSFPRDTQYF	TGCGCCAGCAGCTTCCCCAGAGATACGCAGTATTTT
NA	TRBJ2-1	TRBV11-3	NA	CASSFWTDTYNEQFF	TGTGCCAGCAGCTTTTGGACGGACACCTACAATGAGCAGTTCTTC
TRBD2	TRBJ2-6	TRBV9	NA	CASSPRGGAGANVLTF	TGTGCCAGCAGCCCTCGGGGAGGGGCTGGGGCCAACGTCCTGACTTTC
NA	TRBJ2-5	TRBV6-1	NA	CASIGVLLGSGTQYF	TGTGCCAGCATCGGGGTCTTACTAGGATCTGGGACCCAGTACTTC
NA	TRBJ1-5	TRBV28	once	CASSPGGQGMGQPQHF	TGTGCCAGCAGTCCCGGGGGGCAGGGTATGGGACAGCCCCAGCATTTT
TRBD1	TRBJ2-7	TRBV28	once	CASSLFRSQGQGAFEQYF	TGTGCCAGCAGTTTATTCCGGTCTCAAGGACAGGGGGCTTTCGAGCAGTACTTC
NA	TRBJ1-2	TRBV19	NA	CASSIGPTGYGYTF	TGTGCCAGTAGTATAGGACCTACCGGCTATGGCTACACCTTC
TRBD2	TRBJ2-5	TRBV27	NA	CASSLRTGRGLAGQETQYF	TGTGCCAGCAGTCTACGGACAGGGAGGGGACTAGCGGGTCAAGAGACCCAGTACTTC
NA	TRBJ1-2	TRBV7-3	NA	CASSPYPGLGYTF	TGTGCCAGCAGCCCCTACCCAGGGTTAGGCTACACCTTC
TRBD1	TRBJ1-5	TRBV7-2	NA	CASSFGRGLNQPQHF	TGTGCCAGCAGCTTTGGCAGGGGGCTTAATCAGCCCCAGCATTTT
NA	TRBJ2-1	TRBV19	few	CASSITITWGNEQFF	TGTGCCAGTAGTATAACCATTACGTGGGGAAATGAGCAGTTCTTC
NA	TRBJ1-1	TRBV7-3	NA	CASSLAGMGTEAFF	TGTGCCAGCAGCTTAGCAGGGATGGGCACTGAAGCTTTCTTT
NA	TRBJ2-7	TRBV4-2	once	CASSQEVGPYEQYF	TGTGCCAGCAGCCAAGAAGTAGGGCCCTACGAGCAGTACTTC
NA	TRBJ2-7	TRBV7-9	NA	CASSLGAGVSYEQYF	TGTGCCAGCAGCTTAGGCGCGGGCGTCTCCTACGAGCAGTACTTC
NA	TRBJ1-3	TRBV25-1	NA	CASSLPGGNTIYF	TGTGCCAGCAGTCTACCCGGGGGAAACACCATATATTTT
NA	TRBJ1-4	TRBV5-6	NA	CASSLGWRGDEKLFF	TGTGCCAGCAGCTTAGGGTGGAGGGGAGACGAAAAACTGTTTTTT
TRBD1	TRBJ2-7	TRBV5-4	NA	CASSSGEGQGPYEQYF	TGTGCCAGCAGCTCGGGGGAGGGACAGGGGCCCTACGAGCAGTACTTC
NA	TRBJ2-5	TRBV5-1	NA	CASSDGTSNQETQYF	TGCGCCAGCAGCGACGGGACCTCAAACCAAGAGACCCAGTACTTC
NA	TRBJ1-1	TRBV7-2	NA	CASSSGTAEAFF	TGTGCCAGCAGCTCCGGGACGGCAGAAGCTTTCTTT
NA	TRBJ2-5	TRBV28	NA	CASSLIGRQYSTQYF	TGTGCCAGCAGTTTAATTGGTCGACAGTACTCGACCCAGTACTTC
TRBD2	TRBJ2-3	TRBV6-4	NA	CASSQWTSGQRDTQYF	TGTGCCAGCAGCCAGTGGACTAGCGGGCAGAGAGATACGCAGTATTTT
TRBD2	TRBJ2-1	TRBV7-3	once	CASSLTLAGAGEQFF	TGTGCCAGCAGCTTAACGCTAGCGGGAGCCGGGGAGCAGTTCTTC
NA	TRBJ2-3	TRBV7-6	once	CASSTTRTTDTQYF	TGTGCCAGCAGCACCACCCGGACCACAGATACGCAGTATTTT
TRBD1	TRBJ2-7	TRBV6-6	NA	CASTPRTGNEQYF	TGTGCCAGCACCCCCCGGACAGGGAATGAGCAGTACTTC